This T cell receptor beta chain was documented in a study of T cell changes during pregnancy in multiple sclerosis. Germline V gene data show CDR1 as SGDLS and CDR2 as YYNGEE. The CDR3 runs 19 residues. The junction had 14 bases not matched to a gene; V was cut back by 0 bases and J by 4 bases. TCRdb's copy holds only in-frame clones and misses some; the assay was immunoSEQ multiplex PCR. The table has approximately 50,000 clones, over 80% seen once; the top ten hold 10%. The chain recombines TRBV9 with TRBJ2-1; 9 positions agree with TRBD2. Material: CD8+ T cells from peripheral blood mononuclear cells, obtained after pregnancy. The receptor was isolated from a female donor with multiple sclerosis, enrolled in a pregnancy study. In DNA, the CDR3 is TGTGCCAGCAGCGTAGCGTCCAGCGGGGGGTCCTCCCCTTACAATGAGCAGTTCTTC. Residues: CASSVASSGGSSPYNEQFF. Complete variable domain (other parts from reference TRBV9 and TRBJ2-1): DSGVTQTPKHLITATGQRVTLRCSPRSGDLSVYWYQQSLDQGLQFLIQYYNGEERAKGNILERFSAQQFPDLHSELNLSSLELGDSALYFCASSVASSGGSSPYNEQFFGPGTRLTVL.